A selection of T cell receptor beta chains follows, all from one sample in a study of T-cell reconstitution after alpha-beta-depleted transplantation in children. TCRdb independently ran MiXCR on the PCR reads; one entry per CDR3 protein. Found here are about 480,000 distinct CDR3 sequences, approximately 12% of them singletons; the top ten hold 5% to 6%. This specimen was PBMCs from the stem cell graft donor, taken from the stem cell graft. The receptors originated from a human donor who donated a stem cell graft to a child with combined immunodeficiency. The conserved cysteine and the conserved F or W are not part of the CDR3 here. Clone size is shown for a subset of rows, as once, few, many or a class of expanded clone.

V: TRBV5-1; length: 13; J: TRBJ2-3; size: many; CDR3: ASRPTDSSTDTQY
V: TRBV4-3; length: 15; J: TRBJ2-2; size: few; CDR3: ASSQYLLAGRSGELF
V: TRBV12-3/TRBV12-4; length: 12; J: TRBJ2-6; size: few; CDR3: ASRSTAGANVLT
V: TRBV27; length: 12; J: TRBJ2-1; size: many; CDR3: ASSPIVGGNEQF
V: TRBV7-8; length: 10; J: TRBJ2-1; size: few; CDR3: ASSLKYTLGF
V: TRBV12-3/TRBV12-4; length: 12; J: TRBJ2-7; size: few; CDR3: ASSLISGGYEQY
V: TRBV30; length: 9; J: TRBJ2-1; size: few; CDR3: AWSVRDEQF
V: TRBV7-8; length: 11; J: TRBJ2-7; size: many; CDR3: ASNTGGAYEQY
V: TRBV5-1; length: 13; J: TRBJ1-1; size: -; CDR3: ASSFGTRQLTEAF
V: TRBV6-5; length: 13; J: TRBJ2-5; size: few; CDR3: ASSYSPLTGETQY
V: TRBV20-1; length: 11; J: TRBJ2-7; size: -; CDR3: SARDRKSYEQY
V: TRBV29-1; length: 11; J: TRBJ2-2; size: -; CDR3: SVENVNTGELF
V: TRBV20-1; length: 13; J: TRBJ2-7; size: few; CDR3: SASWGTISPYEQY
V: TRBV20-1; length: 16; J: TRBJ2-1; size: -; CDR3: SAASGLAGTSSYNEQF
V: TRBV29-1; length: 11; J: TRBJ2-1; size: many; CDR3: SVSGTRDVEQF
V: TRBV7-6; length: 13; J: TRBJ2-7; size: -; CDR3: ASSHGLAGGDEQY
V: TRBV25-1; length: 12; J: TRBJ2-7; size: -; CDR3: ASSDRGRSYEQY